Presented here are 26 T cell receptor beta chains from one specimen sequenced in a study of T cell responses to AZD1222 COVID-19 vaccine. Measured with immunoSEQ multiplex PCR; TCRdb has only the in-frame clones, and not every one. The repertoire has approximately 100,000 clones, about 92% of them found once; the top ten carry roughly 1.1%. Source: peripheral blood, taken on day 0 of AZD1222 vaccination. The receptors were sampled from an adult in good health.

This chain links TRBV28 with TRBJ1-2; D is ambiguous. This CDR3 has 15 amino acids. CDR1 and CDR2 (germline): MDHEN, SYDVKM. With 7 bases removed from V and 7 bases from J, the gap between germline ends came to 22 bases. The CDR3, as DNA: TGTGCCAGCACTAGCACAGAGGTCCCCTCGGTTGGCTACACCTTC. Translation gives CASTSTEVPSVGYTF.

The chain carries TRBV6-2 or TRBV6-3 and TRBJ2-1, with 10 bases lining up with TRBD2. The CDR3 has 17 amino acids. Per germline, CDR1 MNHEY and CDR2 SVGEGT. Germline trimming cut 5 bases from V and 10 bases from J; bases unmatched to any gene: 17. As DNA, the CDR3 is TGTGCCAGCAGTCGTACGGGGTCTAGCGGGAGTAGTTGGGAGCAGTTCTTC. Translated, it gives CASSRTGSSGSSWEQFF.

This clone is deemed medium-sized. The rearrangement uses TRBV4-3 and TRBJ2-1; tentative D call: TRBD1 (6 bases). Germline CDR1 LGHNA, CDR2 YSLEER. Trimming stripped 0 bases from V and 1 base from J, with 10 bases between. This CDR3 contains 16 residues. The CDR3 is CASSQEMGTSYNEQFF. CDR3 sequence (DNA): TGCGCCAGCAGCCAAGAAATGGGGACATCCTACAATGAGCAGTTCTTC.

The chain has TRBV6-5 and TRBJ1-2; weak D call: TRBD1 (5 bases). Germline CDR1 is MNHEY and CDR2 is SVGAGI. V was trimmed by 6 bases and J by 5 bases, leaving 13 bases between them. This CDR3 is 13 amino acids long. The CDR3: CASSPGGEYGYTF. The CDR3 nucleotides read TGTGCCAGCAGCCCAGGAGGGGAATATGGCTACACCTTC.

The rearrangement links TRBV5-1 to TRBJ2-5, with D tentatively TRBD1 (5 bases). V lost 1 base to trimming and J lost 7 bases, with 17 bases between them. CDR3 length equals 15 residues. Germline values: CDR1 SGHRS, CDR2 YFSETQ. In nucleotides, the CDR3 is TGCGCCAGCAGCTTGCTCACAGGTGGGGAAGGGACCCAGTACTTC. It translates to CASSLLTGGEGTQYF.

CDR3 sequence reads: CASSVAGGGYYGYTF. The CDR3 nucleotides read TGTGCCAGCAGCGTTGCGGGCGGAGGGTACTATGGCTACACCTTC. The J gene is TRBJ1-2, the V gene TRBV9, with D unclear. The CDR3 extends over 15 amino acids. Looked up from germline, CDR1 is SGDLS and CDR2 is YYNGEE. Trimming stripped 2 bases from V and 3 bases from J, with 14 bases between.

The chain employs TRBV4-3 and TRBJ2-3, with 8 bases lining up with TRBD2. The CDR3 runs to 17 residues. Germline V gene data show CDR1 as LGHNA and CDR2 as YSLEER. The J segment lost 4 bases and the V segment lost 0 bases, leaving 9 bases of the junction unmatched. As DNA, the CDR3 is TGCGCCAGCAGCCAAGAGTTCGGAGCGGGAGAGGCAGATACGCAGTATTTT. Translating it yields CASSQEFGAGEADTQYF.

The J gene is TRBJ2-1, the V gene TRBV7-2; D is possibly TRBD1 or TRBD2 (5 bases each). Germline-derived CDR1 and CDR2 are SGHTA and FQGNSA. The V and J ends lost 2 bases and 8 bases respectively, with 19 bases between them. This CDR3 spans 16 amino acids. The CDR3: CASSLRLGASFDEQFF. DNA of the CDR3: TGTGCCAGCAGCTTAAGATTAGGGGCTAGCTTTGATGAGCAGTTCTTC.

The chain is built from TRBV5-4 and TRBJ2-7; D gene uncertain. V lost 4 bases to trimming and J lost 4 bases, with 6 bases between them. CDR3 size: 11 residues. CDR1 and CDR2 from the germline V gene are SGHNT and YYREEE (reference sequence). The CDR3, as DNA: TGTGCCAGCAGCGACCCTTACGAGCAGTACTTC. Translation gives CASSDPYEQYF.

The chain combines TRBV11-3 with TRBJ1-2, with D unresolved. The CDR3 sequence is 14 residues long. Germline values: CDR1 SGHNT, CDR2 YENEEA. V was shortened by 0 bases and J by 4 bases, with 9 bases between the two germline ends. The CDR3 here is CASSLESWAYGYTF. For the CDR3, the DNA is TGTGCCAGCAGCTTAGAATCTTGGGCCTATGGCTACACCTTC.

The chain employs TRBV7-9 and TRBJ2-1; weak D call: TRBD2 (5 bases). The CDR3 consists of 14 residues. The ends were cut back, 5 bases at V and 10 bases at J, with 18 bases in the middle. Looked up from germline, CDR1 is SEHNR and CDR2 is FQNEAQ (reference sequence). CDR3 sequence: CASSIEGLAPEQFF. For the CDR3, the DNA is TGTGCCAGCAGCATAGAGGGTCTAGCACCCGAGCAGTTCTTC. Looking up the rest from reference TRBV7-9 and TRBJ2-1 gives the full variable domain: DTGVSQNPRHKITKRGQNVTFRCDPISEHNRLYWYRQTLGQGPEFLTYFQNEAQLEKSRLLSDRFSAERPKGSFSTLEIQRTEQGDSAMYLCASSIEGLAPEQFFGPGTRLTVL.

V and J are TRBV19 and TRBJ1-3, with 9 nucleotides matching TRBD1. V lost 5 bases, J lost 6 bases, and 11 bases stayed unmatched. This CDR3 comprises 16 residues. The germline gives CDR1 LNHDA, CDR2 SQIVND (reference sequence). CDR3 residues: CASSFRGTGRENTIYF. The CDR3 region has the DNA TGTGCCAGTAGTTTCCGAGGGACAGGGAGAGAAAACACCATATATTTT.

The chain carries TRBV5-1 and TRBJ2-7; 10 bases match TRBD1. The CDR3 consists of 14 residues. After removal of 3 bases from V and 7 bases from J, the junction contained 7 bases not matched to a gene. Germline CDR1 SGHRS, CDR2 YFSETQ. The CDR3 loop reads CASSYQDRGSEQYF. CDR3 DNA sequence: TGCGCCAGCAGCTACCAGGACAGGGGGAGTGAGCAGTACTTC.

The chain is built from TRBV6-2 or TRBV6-3 and TRBJ2-3; 8 bases map to TRBD2. This CDR3 comprises 16 residues. J gave up 5 bases and V 5 bases, and 12 bases lay outside the gene matches. The V gene's germline CDR1 is MNHEY and CDR2 SVGEGT. DNA for the CDR3: TGTGCCAGCAGTCTCATGGGGACTAGACGTCAAGATACGCAGTATTTT. This codes for CASSLMGTRRQDTQYF.

Remarks on this clone: The sample carries other DNA sequences with the same CDR3. This sequence joins TRBV6-1 and TRBJ2-7; D uncertain. The CDR3 length is 11 residues. The germline V and J ends were trimmed by 0 bases and 4 bases, with 1 base remaining between them. The V gene's germline CDR1 is MNHNS and CDR2 SASEGT. The CDR3: CASSEAYEQYF. CDR3 sequence (DNA): TGTGCCAGCAGTGAAGCTTACGAGCAGTACTTC.

The gene calls are TRBV6-2 or TRBV6-3 and TRBJ1-1, with TRBD1 matching 10 bases. This CDR3 has 14 residues. Germline assignment: CDR1 MNHEY and CDR2 SVGEGT. The trim removed 5 bases at V and 4 bases at J, leaving 4 bases unmatched. CDR3 residues: CASSETGGSTEAFF. In nucleotides, the CDR3 is TGTGCCAGCAGTGAGACAGGGGGCAGCACTGAAGCTTTCTTT.

The chain links TRBV30 to TRBJ2-7; tentative D call: TRBD2 (6 bases). Trimming removed 7 bases at V and 1 base at J, with 14 bases between. Germline V lookup: CDR1 GTSNPN, CDR2 SVGIG (reference sequence). The CDR3 is 13 residues long. The CDR3 reads CASIAARSYEQYF. Here the CDR3 DNA reads TGTGCCTCTATAGCGGCCCGTTCCTACGAGCAGTACTTC. Complete variable domain (other parts from reference TRBV30 and TRBJ2-7): SQTIHQWPATLVQPVGSPLSLECTVEGTSNPNLYWYRQAAGRGLQLLFYSVGIGQISSEVPQNLSASRPQDRQFILSSKKLLLSDSGFYLCASIAARSYEQYFGPGTRLTVT.

The rearrangement uses TRBV29-1 and TRBJ1-4, with 7 bases identical to TRBD1. Germline V gene lookup returns CDR1 SQVTM and CDR2 ANQGSEA. CDR3 length: 12 amino acids. V lost 8 bases to trimming and J lost 8 bases; unmatched junction nucleotides: 8. As DNA, the CDR3 is TGCAGCATCACTGTGACAGGGGAAAAACTGTTTTTT. Its translation is CSITVTGEKLFF.

This clone was recorded once. V usage is TRBV15 and J usage is TRBJ2-1, with 9 bases that match TRBD1. This CDR3 contains 15 residues. Germline values: CDR1 LNHNV, CDR2 YYDKDF (reference sequence). The ends lost 4 bases at V and 6 bases at J; junction bases unmatched: 7. DNA of the CDR3: TGTGCCACCAGCACCGCCGGACAGGGGAGCAATGAGCAGTTCTTC. This translates into CATSTAGQGSNEQFF.

The rearrangement uses TRBV6-5 and TRBJ2-5; D gene ambiguous. The CDR3 runs 12 residues. The V gene lost 7 bases and the J gene lost 3 bases, with 9 bases spanning the gap. Germline CDR1 is MNHEY and CDR2 is SVGAGI. CDR3 protein: CASTNFKETQYF. The DNA of the CDR3 is TGTGCCAGCACCAACTTTAAAGAGACCCAGTACTTC.

The chain carries TRBV28 and TRBJ1-1; D gene ambiguous. The ends were cut back, 6 bases at V and 0 bases at J, with 23 bases in the middle. Germline CDR1 is MDHEN and CDR2 is SYDVKM. This CDR3 contains 18 residues. CDR3: CASSSPVGIPSMNTEAFF. The CDR3 coding sequence is TGTGCCAGCAGCTCCCCGGTGGGGATACCTTCCATGAACACTGAAGCTTTCTTT.

The V gene is TRBV4-2, the J gene TRBJ2-7; 8 nucleotides line up with TRBD1. The CDR3 is 16 residues long. J was trimmed by 2 bases and V by 2 bases; bases with no gene match: 8. Germline CDR1 is LGHNA and CDR2 is YNFKEQ. CDR3 sequence reads: CASSQSRTGKAYEQYF. CDR3 coding DNA: TGTGCCAGCAGCCAATCCCGGACAGGGAAGGCCTACGAGCAGTACTTC.

This chain links TRBV5-1 with TRBJ1-4; unclear D gene. In germline, CDR1 is SGHRS, CDR2 YFSETQ. Trimming cost V 4 bases and J 4 bases, with 11 bases left between them. The CDR3 consists of 14 residues. The CDR3 spells CASSEGPVNEKLFF. The CDR3 DNA reads as TGCGCCAGCAGCGAGGGCCCCGTTAATGAAAAACTGTTTTTT.

The chain has TRBV27 and TRBJ1-6, with a weak D call TRBD1 (6 bases). V was shortened by 6 bases and J by 10 bases, with 16 bases between the two germline ends. This CDR3 has 14 residues. CDR1 MNHEY and CDR2 SMNVEV come from the germline V gene (reference sequence). CDR3 bases: TGTGCCAGCAGCGCAGGGTTCGGGGGCTCACCCCTCCACTTT. Translating gives CASSAGFGGSPLHF.

This chain joins TRBV11-3 and TRBJ1-3, with TRBD1 matching 7 bases. After removal of 3 bases from V and 2 bases from J, the junction contained 7 bases not matched to a gene. Germline V gene sequence: CDR1 SGHNT, CDR2 YENEEA. The CDR3 covers 16 residues. CDR3 residues: CASSFLQGSPGNTIYF. The CDR3 DNA is TGTGCCAGCAGCTTCCTACAGGGGAGCCCTGGAAACACCATATATTTT.

The chain combines TRBV5-1 with TRBJ2-7; 7 nucleotides line up with TRBD2. V dropped 0 bases and J dropped 4; count of bases not matched to a gene: 7. The CDR3 sequence is 15 residues long. Germline CDR1 is SGHRS and CDR2 is YFSETQ. The CDR3 region is CASSLEASGIYEQYF. The CDR3 DNA sequence: TGCGCCAGCAGCTTGGAGGCTAGCGGTATTTACGAGCAGTACTTC.